This is a list of T cell receptor beta chains from one sample in a study of blood T cell repertoires in COVID-19. The repertoire was sequenced with immunoSEQ multiplex PCR; TCRdb's copy has only in-frame clones and lacks some. The sample has more than 75,000 clones, approximately 84% seen once; the top ten hold 13%. Sequenced material: peripheral blood. These receptors came from a human donor in a cohort sampled during active COVID-19. CDR3s include the opening cysteine and the closing phenylalanine or tryptophan. A D gene is named only where the DNA matches it firmly. Only part of the rows carry a size: once, few, many, or a class if the clone is expanded.

abundance	j_gene	v_gene	d_gene	CDR3nt	CDR3aa
-	TRBJ2-1	TRBV12-3/TRBV12-4	-	TGTGCCAGCAGGGGGGGACAGAACAATGAGCAGTTCTTC	CASRGGQNNEQFF
-	TRBJ2-1	TRBV5-1	-	TGCGCCAGCAGCTTGGTATGGACACAGGTCAACTCCTACAATGAGCAGTTCTTC	CASSLVWTQVNSYNEQFF
-	TRBJ1-5	TRBV5-1	-	TGCGCCAGCAGCGTGGGGGACAATAGCAATCAGCCCCAGCATTTT	CASSVGDNSNQPQHF
-	TRBJ2-1	TRBV19	-	TGTGCCAGTAGAGCCTACGGGGAGCAGTTCTTC	CASRAYGEQFF
-	TRBJ1-5	TRBV19	-	TGTGCCAGTAGTATAGGGCAGGTAGGCAATCAGCCCCAGCATTTT	CASSIGQVGNQPQHF
-	TRBJ2-7	TRBV7-9	-	TGTGCCAGCAGCCAAGGAGGGGGCCGGACCTACGAGCAGTACTTC	CASSQGGGRTYEQYF
-	TRBJ2-5	TRBV5-5	TRBD1	TGTGCCAGCTCCCAGGGGAACAGGGGTCAGACCCAGTACTTC	CASSQGNRGQTQYF
-	TRBJ2-6	TRBV9	-	TGTGCCAGCAGCGTAGGGGCAGGGGCCGGGGCCAACGTCCTGACTTTC	CASSVGAGAGANVLTF
-	TRBJ2-2	TRBV11-2	-	TGTGCCAGCAGCTTAGGGGCTATGAACACCGGGGAGCTGTTTTTT	CASSLGAMNTGELFF
once	TRBJ1-3	TRBV7-9	-	TGTGCCAGCAGCTTAGCACAGTCCGGTGGAAACACCATATATTTT	CASSLAQSGGNTIYF
-	TRBJ2-7	TRBV21-1	-	TGTGCCAGCAGCAATAGGGGGCACCTCTACGAGCAGTACTTC	CASSNRGHLYEQYF
-	TRBJ2-7	TRBV25-1	TRBD1	TGTGCCAGTCAGGGACAGACCTACGAGCAGTACTTC	CASQGQTYEQYF
once	TRBJ2-7	TRBV13	-	TGTGCCAGCAGCGAGATTAGCTCCTACGAGCAGTACTTC	CASSEISSYEQYF
-	TRBJ1-4	TRBV29-1	-	TGCAGCGTTGAAGATCGGGTTAATGAAAAACTGTTTTTT	CSVEDRVNEKLFF
-	TRBJ1-2	TRBV5-1	-	TGCGCCAGCAGCTTGTTTCCCGGGAATGGCTACACCTTC	CASSLFPGNGYTF
few	TRBJ1-1	TRBV19	TRBD1	TGTGCCAGTAGTATGGACAGGGTAACTGAAGCTTTCTTT	CASSMDRVTEAFF
-	TRBJ2-1	TRBV9	TRBD2	TGTGCCAGCAGTTCGTTTAGCGGGGGGACGTACAATGAGCAGTTCTTC	CASSSFSGGTYNEQFF
few	TRBJ2-2	TRBV7-2	TRBD2	TGTGCCAGCAGCTCGTATAGCGGGGGGACGAACACCGGGGAGCTGTTTTTT	CASSSYSGGTNTGELFF
-	TRBJ1-2	TRBV29-1	-	TGCAGCGTTGCCCCTGGGAGAAATGGCTACACCTTC	CSVAPGRNGYTF
-	TRBJ2-7	TRBV13	-	TGTGCCAGCAGCGGCAGGGGCCACGAGCAGTACTTC	CASSGRGHEQYF
once	TRBJ2-2	TRBV19	TRBD1	TGTGCCAGTACCTGGGACAGGAGTGCCGGGGAGCTGTTTTTT	CASTWDRSAGELFF
-	TRBJ2-5	TRBV11-2	TRBD1	TGTGCCAGCAGCATAACCGCAAACAGGGGGCAAGAGACCCAGTACTTC	CASSITANRGQETQYF
-	TRBJ2-7	TRBV6-5	-	TGTGCCAGCAGTTATAGGGGAGGTGGCGAGCAGTACTTC	CASSYRGGGEQYF
once	TRBJ1-2	TRBV18	-	TGTGCCAGCTCACCACCGGTGAGGCGAGACTATGGCTACACCTTC	CASSPPVRRDYGYTF
-	TRBJ1-3	TRBV7-3	-	TGTGCCAGCAGCTTAGGGGAGCACTCTGGAAACACCATATATTTT	CASSLGEHSGNTIYF
-	TRBJ2-1	TRBV11-2	TRBD1	TGTGCCAGCAGCTCACAGGGGGCTCTTCCGGGTGAGCAGTTCTTC	CASSSQGALPGEQFF
-	TRBJ1-2	TRBV5-1	-	TGCGCCAGCAGCTTCCAGCTACAGGGCCCCGGTTACACCTTC	CASSFQLQGPGYTF
-	TRBJ2-3	TRBV4-2	-	TGTGCCAGCAGCCAAGAATCACAAGCGGGCACAGATACGCAGTATTTT	CASSQESQAGTDTQYF
few	TRBJ1-1	TRBV6-5	-	TGTGCCAGCAGTTCGAGACAGGAAATGAACACTGAAGCTTTCTTT	CASSSRQEMNTEAFF
-	TRBJ2-1	TRBV7-8	-	TGTGCCAGCAGCTTAGCGCTGGGGGGGCGCTACAATGAGCAGTTCTTC	CASSLALGGRYNEQFF
-	TRBJ1-2	TRBV5-6	TRBD1	TGTGCCAGCAGCCCTACGGCAGGGGGTGCAGGGGGCTACACCTTC	CASSPTAGGAGGYTF
once	TRBJ2-2	TRBV12-5	TRBD1	TGTGCTAGTGGTTTGGTGGCCGGACAGGCCTACACCGGGGAGCTGTTTTTT	CASGLVAGQAYTGELFF
-	TRBJ2-1	TRBV10-3	-	TGTGCCATCAGTGACGGGGACACCAATGAGCAGTTCTTC	CAISDGDTNEQFF
once	TRBJ1-1	TRBV28	-	TGTGCCAGCAGTCATGGGAGTCTAGCGGGGGGCACTGAAGCTTTCTTT	CASSHGSLAGGTEAFF
-	TRBJ2-1	TRBV5-5	-	TGTGCCAGCACCCCGATCTGGACAAGCTACAATGAGCAGTTCTTC	CASTPIWTSYNEQFF
-	TRBJ2-1	TRBV4-2	-	TGTGCCAGCAGCCAAGTTAGACGGGGGGCCGGGTACAATGAGCAGTTCTTC	CASSQVRRGAGYNEQFF
-	TRBJ2-5	TRBV11-2	-	TGTGCCAGCAGCTTGCTGGGGGGAGAAGAGACCCAGTACTTC	CASSLLGGEETQYF
-	TRBJ2-7	TRBV3-1/TRBV3-2	-	TGTGCCAGCAGCCGAAATAGGGGTAGTGGCAGGTCGTCCTACGAGCAGTACTTC	CASSRNRGSGRSSYEQYF
-	TRBJ1-2	TRBV5-4	TRBD1	TGTGCCAGCAGCGGTGGTGGCGGCACAGGGGGCAGCTATGGCTACACCTTC	CASSGGGGTGGSYGYTF
-	TRBJ1-1	TRBV27	TRBD1	TGTGCCAGCAGGAAAGTACAGGGGCCGAACACTGAAGCTTTCTTT	CASRKVQGPNTEAFF
medium-sized	TRBJ2-1	TRBV19	-	TGTGCCAGTACGAGGGCAGATCGAACCTACAATGAGCAGTTCTTC	CASTRADRTYNEQFF
-	TRBJ1-3	TRBV27	-	TGTGCCAGCAGTCCGACAGCTCGTAGTGGAAACACCATATATTTT	CASSPTARSGNTIYF
-	TRBJ2-5	TRBV5-1	-	TGCGCCAGCAGGCGGAGGGCAGGGGGTTTACAAGAGACCCAGTACTTC	CASRRRAGGLQETQYF
-	TRBJ2-7	TRBV4-1	TRBD2	TGCGCCAGCAGCCAAGACGGCCCGGGGGGGCCTATCGACGAGCAGTACTTC	CASSQDGPGGPIDEQYF
-	TRBJ1-3	TRBV5-6	TRBD1	TGTGCCAGCAGCTCGGGACAGATCTCTGGAAACACCATATATTTT	CASSSGQISGNTIYF